This TCR beta chain derives from a study of cytomegalovirus exposure and HLA in healthy donors. Study details: An earlier analysis identified 120 million or so unique TCR beta sequences in some 180 million T cells. There were 350 to 400 genotyped donors. Of these, 75% to 90% fell in the genetic ancestry cluster associated with self-reported Caucasian donors.

As regards this clone: Its matching antigen is unknown.

PCR amplification relied on 60 Vbeta primers (plus 13 Jbeta primers). TCRdb's table, derived via immunoSEQ multiplex PCR, lists solely in-frame clones and lacks some. The table records 100,000 to 150,000 clones, roughly three quarters of them present only once. Study observations and caveats: A prior analysis recorded that most TCR beta V segments were productive about 87% or about 30% of the time.

Sequencing was done on a sample of PBMCs. This TCR derives from a man younger than 40 in good health and CMV-seropositive.

CDR3: CASDSWPYEQYF. Written as DNA, the CDR3 is TGTGCTTCAGACTCCTGGCCCTACGAGCAGTACTTC. V gene TRBV28 combines with J gene TRBJ2-7, with D hard to call. Germline CDR1 reads MDHEN; CDR2 reads SYDVKM. The CDR3 runs 12 residues.